This T cell receptor (beta chain) was identified during a study of blood T cells in healthy people across ages. Each of the donors had around 9 milliliters of peripheral blood drawn into EDTA-treated Vacutainer tubes. Study-wide findings and caveats: Naive T cell percentage by flow cytometry tracked strongly with beta diversity.

This CDR3 comprises 14 residues. Germline values: CDR1 SNHLY, CDR2 FYNNEI. V was shortened by 6 bases and J by 7 bases, with 18 bases between the two germline ends. A second PCR, run for roughly 6 to 11 cycles, used a sample-barcoded 5' primer plus a J-beta primer mix. All samples gave at least 2.5 million CDR3-containing paired-end reads. TCRdb processed the 5' RACE reads anew with MiXCR; each CDR3 protein has one entry. The profile shows about 1,600,000 distinct CDR3 sequences, roughly 40% of them singletons. About this clonotype itself: Its cognate antigen is unknown.

The chain carries TRBV2 and TRBJ1-2; a weak D match, TRBD1 (5 bases). The sequencing input was blood. The receptor comes from a woman aged 18-29 years in good health. The CDR3 DNA sequence: TGTGCCAGCAGCCCTGGGGGAGGGGCCGGTGGCTACACCTTC. Translated: CASSPGGGAGGYTF.